The count of the clone carrying this TCR beta chain is one. This sample was taken from a study of OX40 agonist ivuxolimab in advanced cancers. Measured with immunoSEQ multiplex PCR; TCRdb has only the in-frame clones, and not every one. In the table there are approximately 80,000 clones, roughly 91% of which are singletons. Specimen: CD4+ or CD8+ T cells sorted from blood, collected in a trial of the OX40 agonist ivuxolimab. The TCR originated in an adult with an advanced solid tumor such as melanoma, head and neck, liver or kidney cancer.

CDR3 in amino acids: CASSPLIGRGDTQYF. CDR3 bases: TGTGCCAGCTCACCACTTATCGGCAGAGGGGATACGCAGTATTTT. The chain couples TRBV18 to TRBJ2-3; D may be TRBD2 (5 bases). V lost 1 base to trimming and J lost 6 bases, with 14 bases between them. Germline V gives CDR1 KGHSH, CDR2 LQKENI. This CDR3 is 15 amino acids long.